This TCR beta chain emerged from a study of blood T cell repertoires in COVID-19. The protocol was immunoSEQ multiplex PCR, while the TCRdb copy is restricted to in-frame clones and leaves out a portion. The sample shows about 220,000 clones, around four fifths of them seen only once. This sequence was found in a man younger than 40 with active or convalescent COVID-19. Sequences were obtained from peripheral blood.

The CDR3 sequence: CASSNFARAQYF. For the CDR3, the DNA is TGTGCCAGCAGCAACTTCGCCAGGGCCCAGTACTTC. This rearrangement joins TRBV7-2 to TRBJ2-5; a possible D gene is TRBD1 (5 bases). The germline CDR1 and CDR2 sequences are SGHTA and FQGNSA. The germline V and J ends were trimmed by 5 bases and 9 bases, with 13 bases remaining between them. CDR3 length: 12 residues.